This T cell receptor beta chain was documented in a study of cytomegalovirus exposure and HLA in healthy donors. The study, taken as a whole, reports: Later, an analysis showed that TCR beta chains associated with HLA were more clonally expanded than others that were equally common. Later analysis identified several of the most significant clusters that appeared linked to common viral pathogens.

Trimming shortened V by 2 bases and J by 6 bases, and 13 bases separated the two germline ends. Germline V lookup: CDR1 LGHNA, CDR2 YNFKEQ. CDR3 length: 15 residues. PCR involved 60 Vbeta and 13 Jbeta primers. Sequencing was performed with immunoSEQ multiplex PCR; in TCRdb, only in-frame clones are kept and a portion is missing. Of more than 100,000 clones in the sample, 55% to 75% were seen once. As to this clone: Antigen specificity is unknown.

This receptor was identified in a middle-aged man in good health and CMV-seropositive. The sample consisted of PBMCs. The chain combines TRBV4-2 with TRBJ2-2; D might be TRBD1 (6 bases). In DNA, the CDR3 is TGTGCCAGCAGCCAATCCCCTCCAGGGGCCGGGGAGCTGTTTTTT. Residues: CASSQSPPGAGELFF.